The next 17 T cell receptor beta chains were all read from a single sample in a study of blood T cell repertoires in COVID-19. Method: immunoSEQ multiplex PCR; TCRdb's copy keeps in-frame clones and lacks some. The table records around 250,000 clones, roughly nine tenths of them present only once. Sequencing was carried out using peripheral blood. Every receptor here comes from a woman aged 40 to 55 who had recovered from COVID-19.

This clone occurred many times. The gene calls are TRBV4-2 and TRBJ2-3; 13 nucleotides match TRBD2. Germline CDR1 and CDR2: LGHNA and YNFKEQ. This CDR3 has 18 amino acids. Trimming cost V 5 bases and J 1 base; bases outside gene matches: 9. CDR3 loop: CASSSRLGLAGGTDTQYF. The CDR3 DNA follows: TGTGCCAGCAGCTCCAGACTAGGACTAGCGGGGGGCACAGATACGCAGTATTTT.

This chain joins TRBV4-3 and TRBJ1-6; D unclear. The CDR3 sequence is 17 residues long. Trimming removed 0 bases at V and 12 bases at J, with 21 bases between. Germline V gives CDR1 LGHNA, CDR2 YSLEER. CDR3 nucleotide sequence: TGCGCCAGCAGCCAAGAATATGTCGGGTGGATAGAGGAACCCCTCCACTTT. This translates into CASSQEYVGWIEEPLHF.

The chain joins TRBV30 to TRBJ1-5; D uncertain. Germline V CDR1 and CDR2: GTSNPN, SVGIG (reference sequence). With 2 bases removed from V and 3 bases from J, the gap between germline ends came to 11 bases. This CDR3 spans 14 amino acids. DNA for the CDR3: TGTGCCTGGAGTCCCCCACTTTACAATCAGCCCCAGCATTTT. Its translation: CAWSPPLYNQPQHF.

The chain couples TRBV5-6 to TRBJ2-7; a possible D gene is TRBD2 (6 bases). The V gene's germline CDR1 is SGHDT and CDR2 YYEEEE. With 0 bases removed from V and 3 bases from J, the gap between germline ends came to 7 bases. The CDR3 is made up of 13 amino acids. The CDR3: CASSLAGLYEQYF. Here the CDR3 DNA reads TGTGCCAGCAGCTTGGCGGGACTCTACGAGCAGTACTTC. Supplemented by reference TRBV5-6 and TRBJ2-7, the full variable domain reads DAGVTQSPTHLIKTRGQQVTLRCSPKSGHDTVSWYQQALGQGPQFIFQYYEEEERQRGNFPDRFSGHQFPNYSSELNVNALLLGDSALYLCASSLAGLYEQYFGPGTRLTVT.

The chain combines TRBV25-1 with TRBJ1-4; D not certain. The CDR3 has 13 residues. V lost 5 bases and J 8 bases, leaving 12 bases between the germline ends. Germline V CDR1 and CDR2: MGHDK, SYGVNS. The CDR3 here is CASSSGFPEKLFF. In nucleotides, the CDR3 is TGTGCCAGCAGTTCTGGCTTCCCAGAAAAACTGTTTTTT.

The chain carries TRBV3-1 (or the pseudogene TRBV3-2) and TRBJ1-2, with D possibly being TRBD1 (6 bases). V was cut by 1 base and J by 7 bases, with 13 bases left in between. Germline values: CDR1 LGHDT, CDR2 YNNKEL (reference sequence). The CDR3 length is 14 residues. CDR3 amino acids: CASSQVTGRGGYTF. The CDR3 coding sequence is TGTGCCAGCAGCCAAGTTACGGGCAGGGGTGGCTACACCTTC.

The V and J genes are TRBV5-1 and TRBJ1-1; D might be TRBD1 (5 bases). Trimming left V 3 bases short and J 9 bases short, with 24 bases between. Germline lookup yields CDR1 SGHRS and CDR2 YFSETQ. This CDR3 has 16 amino acids. The CDR3 is CASSYRTGGIGSKAFF. The CDR3 DNA reads as TGCGCCAGCAGCTACCGAACCGGGGGGATAGGGTCGAAAGCTTTCTTT.

The chain joins TRBV3-1 (or the pseudogene TRBV3-2) to TRBJ2-5, with TRBD2 matching 12 bases. This CDR3 is built from 18 residues. Germline V gene sequence: CDR1 LGHDT, CDR2 YNNKEL (reference sequence). V gave up 1 base and J gave up 5 bases; unmatched junction bases: 11. The CDR3, as DNA: TGTGCCAGCAGCCAAGTACGACTAGCGGGAGTTAAGGTGGAGACCCAGTACTTC. Amino acid sequence: CASSQVRLAGVKVETQYF.

The genes are TRBV7-2 and TRBJ2-3; tentatively, D is TRBD2 (7 bases). V lost 2 bases to trimming and J lost 3 bases, with 15 bases between them. The CDR3 has 16 amino acids. Per germline, CDR1 SGHTA and CDR2 FQGNSA. The CDR3 is CASSLRSGGHTDTQYF. The CDR3 DNA sequence: TGTGCCAGCAGCTTACGTTCGGGGGGCCATACAGATACGCAGTATTTT.

V usage is TRBV4-1 and J usage is TRBJ2-7; the match to TRBD1 covers 9 bases. Per germline, CDR1 MGHRA and CDR2 YSYEKL. The CDR3 is 16 residues long. V gave up 0 bases and J gave up 4 bases; unmatched junction bases: 7. The CDR3 region has the DNA TGCGCCAGCAGCCAAGATGGGGACAGGGCGGCGTACGAGCAGTACTTC. It translates to CASSQDGDRAAYEQYF.

The chain is built from TRBV19 and TRBJ2-2; the match to TRBD2 covers 7 bases. Looked up from germline, CDR1 is LNHDA and CDR2 is SQIVND (reference sequence). J was trimmed by 0 bases and V by 4 bases; bases with no gene match: 8. The CDR3 extends over 17 amino acids. The chain's CDR3 is CASSTTRGRANTGELFF. The CDR3 DNA reads as TGTGCCAGTAGTACCACCCGAGGGAGGGCGAACACCGGGGAGCTGTTTTTT.

This clone was counted between two and nine times. This chain connects TRBV7-9 to TRBJ1-5; no reliable D call. The CDR3 spans 12 residues. In germline, CDR1 is SEHNR, CDR2 FQNEAQ (reference sequence). V lost 7 bases, J lost 7 bases, and 11 bases lay in between. CDR3 residues: CASNRGTQPQHF. CDR3 DNA: TGTGCCAGCAACCGGGGAACGCAGCCCCAGCATTTT.

The chain has TRBV5-4 and TRBJ2-5, with 8 bases identical to TRBD2. The ends lost 1 base at V and 5 bases at J; junction bases unmatched: 7. Germline CDR1 is SGHNT and CDR2 is YYREEE (reference sequence). CDR3 length equals 15 residues. The CDR3 bases are TGTGCCAGCAGCTTGCCGACTAGCGATATGGAGACCCAGTACTTC. Amino acid sequence: CASSLPTSDMETQYF.

This clone was recorded a few times. CDR3 region: CASTPGGRNTGELFF. The DNA of the CDR3 is TGTGCCAGCACCCCGGGGGGGCGTAACACCGGGGAGCTGTTTTTT. The V and J genes are TRBV5-4 and TRBJ2-2; the match to TRBD2 covers 8 bases. V was pared by 6 bases and J by 2 bases, with 6 bases of the junction left unmatched. This CDR3 is 15 amino acids long. In germline, CDR1 is SGHNT, CDR2 YYREEE (reference sequence).

This chain connects TRBV19 to TRBJ2-7, with TRBD2 identical over 8 bases. Germline assignment: CDR1 LNHDA and CDR2 SQIVND (reference sequence). The junction had 9 bases not matched to a gene; V was cut back by 3 bases and J by 5 bases. This CDR3 has 15 residues. The CDR3 sequence: CASSISGLVFDEQYF. DNA for the CDR3: TGTGCCAGTAGTATTTCGGGACTAGTCTTCGACGAGCAGTACTTC.

The chain links TRBV21-1 to TRBJ1-5; no DNA check was done on the table's D call, TRBD1. TRBV21-1 is designated a pseudogene. The CDR3 consists of 20 residues. The CDR3 here is CASSALPGNSAGEGDQPQHF. The CDR3 DNA follows: TGTGCCAGCAGCGCCTTACCTGGGAACAGTGCTGGAGAGGGGGATCAGCCCCAGCATTTT.

The J gene is TRBJ2-2, the V gene TRBV5-1; no clear D. CDR1 is SGHRS, CDR2 YFSETQ, per germline. This CDR3 has 16 residues. Trimming took off 0 bases at V and 0 bases at J, with 9 bases between the two ends. DNA of the CDR3: TGCGCCAGCAGCTTGGTGGCAGGTACGAACACCGGGGAGCTGTTTTTT. Protein sequence: CASSLVAGTNTGELFF.